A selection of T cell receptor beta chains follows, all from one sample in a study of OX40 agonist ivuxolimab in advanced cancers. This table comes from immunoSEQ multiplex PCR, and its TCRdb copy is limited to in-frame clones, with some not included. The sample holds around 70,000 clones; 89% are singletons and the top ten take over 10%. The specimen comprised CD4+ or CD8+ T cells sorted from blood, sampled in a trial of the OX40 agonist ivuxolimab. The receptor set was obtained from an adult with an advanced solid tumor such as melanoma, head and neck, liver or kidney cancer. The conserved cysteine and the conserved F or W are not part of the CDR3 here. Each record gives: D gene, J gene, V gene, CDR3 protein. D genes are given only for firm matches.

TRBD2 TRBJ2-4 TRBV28 ASSSPGLGQGAKNIQY
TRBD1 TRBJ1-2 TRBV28 ASSSPVGQGEDYGYT
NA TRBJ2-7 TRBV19 ASGPNIRQY
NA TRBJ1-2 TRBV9 ASSVATTHTGSDGYT
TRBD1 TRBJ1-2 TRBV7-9 ASSFPDRAARSYVYS
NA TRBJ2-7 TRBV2 ASSLGRGAEQY
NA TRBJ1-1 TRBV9 ASSVGPGVYTEAF
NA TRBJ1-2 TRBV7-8 ASSSPGIGAYGYT
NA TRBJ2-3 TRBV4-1 ASSRHRTDTQY
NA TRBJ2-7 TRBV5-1 ASSLRPGAAYEQY
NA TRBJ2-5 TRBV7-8 ASSLTEGETQY